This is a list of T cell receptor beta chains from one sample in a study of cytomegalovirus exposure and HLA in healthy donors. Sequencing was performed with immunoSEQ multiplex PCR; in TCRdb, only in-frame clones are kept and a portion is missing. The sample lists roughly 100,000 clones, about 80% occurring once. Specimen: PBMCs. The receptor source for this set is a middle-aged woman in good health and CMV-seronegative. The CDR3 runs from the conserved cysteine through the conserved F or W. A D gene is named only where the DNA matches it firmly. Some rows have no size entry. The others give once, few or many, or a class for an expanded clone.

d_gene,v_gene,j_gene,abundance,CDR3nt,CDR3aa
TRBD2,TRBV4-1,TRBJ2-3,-,TGCGCCAGCAGCCAAGACCCCGGGGGGAGATTCACAGATACGCAGTATTTT,CASSQDPGGRFTDTQYF
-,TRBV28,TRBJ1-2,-,TGTGCCAGCAGTCGTGGAGCTCCTGGCTATGGCTACACCTTC,CASSRGAPGYGYTF
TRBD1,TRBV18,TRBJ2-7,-,TGTGCCAGCTCACCAATGCAGGGGGCTCAGTACGAGCAGTACTTC,CASSPMQGAQYEQYF
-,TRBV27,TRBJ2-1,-,TGTGCCAGCAGTCTCACAAGTCTGGGGCGTGAGCAGTTCTTC,CASSLTSLGREQFF
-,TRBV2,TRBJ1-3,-,TGTGCCAGCAGTGAAGGGGGGCCACTTAGCTCTGGAAACACCATATATTTT,CASSEGGPLSSGNTIYF
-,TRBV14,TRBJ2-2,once,TGTGCCAGCAGCCAAGATCTTGCGGCGAGGGAGCTGTTTTTT,CASSQDLAARELFF
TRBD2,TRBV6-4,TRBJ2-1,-,TGTGCCAGCAGTGACACGGGGACTAGCGGACACAATGAGCAGTTCTTC,CASSDTGTSGHNEQFF
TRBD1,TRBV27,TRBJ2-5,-,TGTGCCAGCAGTTTATGGACAGGACAAGAGACCCAGTACTTC,CASSLWTGQETQYF
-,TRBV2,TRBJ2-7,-,TGTGCCAGCAGTGATCCGAGACTCACTTACGAGCAGTACTTC,CASSDPRLTYEQYF
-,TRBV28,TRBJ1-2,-,TGTGCCAGCAGTTTGGAGGGGTGGACGGGGAGGGGCTACACCTTC,CASSLEGWTGRGYTF
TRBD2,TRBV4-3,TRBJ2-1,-,TGCGCCAGCAGCCAAGACCCTAGCGGGAGGGATAGCTCCTACAATGAGCAGTTCTTC,CASSQDPSGRDSSYNEQFF